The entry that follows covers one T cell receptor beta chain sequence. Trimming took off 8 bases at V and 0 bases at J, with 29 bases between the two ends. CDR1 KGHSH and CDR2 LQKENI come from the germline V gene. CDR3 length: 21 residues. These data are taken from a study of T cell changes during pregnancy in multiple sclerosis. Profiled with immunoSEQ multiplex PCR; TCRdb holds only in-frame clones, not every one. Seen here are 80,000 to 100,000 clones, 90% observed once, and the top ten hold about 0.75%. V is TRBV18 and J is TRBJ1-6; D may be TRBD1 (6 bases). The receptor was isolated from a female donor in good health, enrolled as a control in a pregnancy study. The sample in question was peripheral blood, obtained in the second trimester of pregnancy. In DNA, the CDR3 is TGTGCCAGCACCACCACCATCTCGACAGGAGCTACGAGCTCCTATAATTCACCCCTCCACTTT. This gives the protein CASTTTISTGATSSYNSPLHF.